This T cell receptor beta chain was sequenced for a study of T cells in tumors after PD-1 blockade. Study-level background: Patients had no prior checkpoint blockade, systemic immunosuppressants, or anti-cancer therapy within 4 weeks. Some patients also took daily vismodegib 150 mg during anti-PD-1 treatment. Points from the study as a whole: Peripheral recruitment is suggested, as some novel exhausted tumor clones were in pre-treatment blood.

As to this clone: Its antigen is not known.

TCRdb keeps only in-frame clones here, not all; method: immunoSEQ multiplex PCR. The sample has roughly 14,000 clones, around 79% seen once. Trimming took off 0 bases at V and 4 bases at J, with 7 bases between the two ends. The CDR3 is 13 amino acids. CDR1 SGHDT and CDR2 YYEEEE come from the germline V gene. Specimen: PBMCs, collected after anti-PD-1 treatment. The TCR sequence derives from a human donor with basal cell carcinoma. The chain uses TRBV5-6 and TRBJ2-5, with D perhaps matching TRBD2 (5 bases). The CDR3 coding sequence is TGTGCCAGCAGCTTGGCCGGACTAGAGACCCAGTACTTC. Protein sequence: CASSLAGLETQYF. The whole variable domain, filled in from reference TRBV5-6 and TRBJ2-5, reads DAGVTQSPTHLIKTRGQQVTLRCSPKSGHDTVSWYQQALGQGPQFIFQYYEEEERQRGNFPDRFSGHQFPNYSSELNVNALLLGDSALYLCASSLAGLETQYFGPGTRLLVL.